This T cell receptor (beta chain) was recovered during a study of cytomegalovirus exposure and HLA in healthy donors. Details on this clone: Its antigen is as yet unknown.

Study observations and caveats: When analyzed later, a missense DCLRE1C variant was found to be linked to TCR beta V- and J-gene trimming. In an earlier analysis, in some 500 donors, most V segments appeared productive either ~87% or ~30% of the time. Using the classifier, cytomegalovirus status was reportedly diagnosed with high specificity and sensitivity. Common viral pathogens seemed to be connected with several of the most significant clusters, according to a later analysis.

This CDR3 spans 15 amino acids. Germline V gives CDR1 SNHLY, CDR2 FYNNEI. Trimming took off 6 bases at V and 0 bases at J, with 12 bases between the two ends. Both 60 Vbeta primers and 13 Jbeta primers went into the PCR. The data were produced by immunoSEQ multiplex PCR, yet TCRdb's version contains in-frame clones alone and is incomplete. Of fewer than 250,000 clones in the sample, 75% to 90% were seen once. The J gene is TRBJ1-5, the V gene TRBV2; D is possibly TRBD1 (6 bases). Sequencing input: PBMCs. This TCR derives from a man under 40 in good health and CMV-seronegative. The CDR3 sequence: CASSADRYSNQPQHF. Written as DNA, the CDR3 is TGTGCCAGCAGCGCCGACAGGTATAGCAATCAGCCCCAGCATTTT.